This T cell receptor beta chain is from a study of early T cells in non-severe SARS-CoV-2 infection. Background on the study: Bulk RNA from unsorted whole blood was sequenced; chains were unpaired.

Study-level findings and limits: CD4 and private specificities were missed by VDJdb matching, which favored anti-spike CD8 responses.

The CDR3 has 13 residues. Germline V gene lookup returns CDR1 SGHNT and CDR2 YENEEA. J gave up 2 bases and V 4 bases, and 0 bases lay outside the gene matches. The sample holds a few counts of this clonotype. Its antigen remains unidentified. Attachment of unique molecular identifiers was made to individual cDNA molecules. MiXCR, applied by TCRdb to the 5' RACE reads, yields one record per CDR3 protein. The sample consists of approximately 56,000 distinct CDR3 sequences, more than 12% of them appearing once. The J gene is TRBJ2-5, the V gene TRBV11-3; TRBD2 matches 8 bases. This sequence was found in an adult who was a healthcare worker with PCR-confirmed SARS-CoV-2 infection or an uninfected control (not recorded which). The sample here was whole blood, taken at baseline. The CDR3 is CASSSSGQETQYF. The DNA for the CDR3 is TGTGCCAGCAGCTCTAGCGGGCAAGAGACCCAGTACTTC.